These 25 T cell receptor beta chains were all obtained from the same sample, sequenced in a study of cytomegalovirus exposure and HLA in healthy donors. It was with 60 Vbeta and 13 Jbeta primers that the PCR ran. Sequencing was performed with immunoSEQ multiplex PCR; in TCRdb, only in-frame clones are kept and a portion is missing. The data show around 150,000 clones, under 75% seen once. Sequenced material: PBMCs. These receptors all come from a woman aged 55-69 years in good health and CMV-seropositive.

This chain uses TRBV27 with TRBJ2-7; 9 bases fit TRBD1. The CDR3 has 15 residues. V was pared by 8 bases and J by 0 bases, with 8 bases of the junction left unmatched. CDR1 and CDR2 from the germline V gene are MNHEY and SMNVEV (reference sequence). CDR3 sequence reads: CASASPGQGSYEQYF. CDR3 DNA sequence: TGTGCCAGCGCTTCTCCGGGACAGGGCTCCTACGAGCAGTACTTC.

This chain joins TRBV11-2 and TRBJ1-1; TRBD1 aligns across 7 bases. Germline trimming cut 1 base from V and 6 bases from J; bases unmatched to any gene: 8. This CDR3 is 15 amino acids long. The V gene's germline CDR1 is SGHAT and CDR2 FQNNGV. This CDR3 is CASSLGLRGPAEAFF. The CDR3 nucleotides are TGTGCCAGCAGCTTAGGACTGAGGGGGCCGGCTGAAGCTTTCTTT.

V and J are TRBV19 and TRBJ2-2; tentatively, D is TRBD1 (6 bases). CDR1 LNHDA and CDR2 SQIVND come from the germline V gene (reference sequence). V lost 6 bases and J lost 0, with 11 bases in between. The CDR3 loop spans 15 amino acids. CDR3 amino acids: CASSYDRPNTGELFF. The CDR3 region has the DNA TGTGCCAGTAGCTACGACAGGCCGAACACCGGGGAGCTGTTTTTT.

CDR3 nucleotides: TGTGCCAGCAGCGTTCAGGGAGGCTACAATGAGCAGTTCTTC. Residues: CASSVQGGYNEQFF. V gene TRBV9 combines with J gene TRBJ2-1; TRBD2 might be the D (6 bases). V dropped 2 bases and J dropped 3 bases, with 9 bases sitting between them. CDR1 is SGDLS, CDR2 YYNGEE, per germline. This CDR3 comprises 14 residues.

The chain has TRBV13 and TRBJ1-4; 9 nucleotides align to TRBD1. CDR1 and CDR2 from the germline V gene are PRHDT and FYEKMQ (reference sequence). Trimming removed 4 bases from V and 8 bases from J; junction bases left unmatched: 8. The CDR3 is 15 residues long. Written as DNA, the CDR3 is TGTGCCAGCAGCTCTCGGAGACAGGGGGTAGAAAAACTGTTTTTT. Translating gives CASSSRRQGVEKLFF.

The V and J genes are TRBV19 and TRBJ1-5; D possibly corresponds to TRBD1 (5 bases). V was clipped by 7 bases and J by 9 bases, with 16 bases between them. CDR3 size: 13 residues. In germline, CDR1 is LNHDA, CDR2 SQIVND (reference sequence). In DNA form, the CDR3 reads TGTGCCAGTAAGGGGCAAGCCGGGCGGCCCCAGCATTTT. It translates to CASKGQAGRPQHF.

The CDR3 loop is CASSPSGIESYEQYF. In DNA form, the CDR3 reads TGCGCCAGCAGCCCGAGCGGAATAGAATCCTACGAGCAGTACTTC. This chain joins TRBV5-1 and TRBJ2-7; D possibly corresponds to TRBD2 (5 bases). The CDR3 has 15 residues. V was clipped by 4 bases and J by 1 base, with 15 bases between them. Germline-derived CDR1 and CDR2 are SGHRS and YFSETQ.

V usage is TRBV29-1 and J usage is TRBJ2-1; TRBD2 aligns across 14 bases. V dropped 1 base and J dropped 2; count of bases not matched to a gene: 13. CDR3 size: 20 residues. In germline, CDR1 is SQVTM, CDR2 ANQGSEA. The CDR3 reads CSVEGLRSATSGRAYNEQFF. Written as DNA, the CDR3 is TGCAGCGTTGAAGGCTTGAGATCCGCGACTAGCGGGAGGGCCTACAATGAGCAGTTCTTC.

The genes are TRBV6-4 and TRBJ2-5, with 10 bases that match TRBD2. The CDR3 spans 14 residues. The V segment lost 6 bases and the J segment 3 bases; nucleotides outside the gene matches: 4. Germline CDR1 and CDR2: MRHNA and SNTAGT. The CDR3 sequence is CASRGTSVKETQYF. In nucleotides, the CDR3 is TGTGCCAGCAGGGGGACTAGCGTGAAAGAGACCCAGTACTTC.

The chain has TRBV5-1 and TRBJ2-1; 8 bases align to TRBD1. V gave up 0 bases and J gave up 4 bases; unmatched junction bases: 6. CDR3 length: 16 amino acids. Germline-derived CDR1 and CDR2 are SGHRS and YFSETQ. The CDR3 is CASSLGGTGGYNEQFF. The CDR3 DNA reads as TGCGCCAGCAGCTTGGGCGGAACAGGGGGTTACAATGAGCAGTTCTTC.

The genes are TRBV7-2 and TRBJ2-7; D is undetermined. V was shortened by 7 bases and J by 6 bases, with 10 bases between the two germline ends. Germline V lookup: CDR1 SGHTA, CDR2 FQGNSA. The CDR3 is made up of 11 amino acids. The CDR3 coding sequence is TGTGCCAGCAAGCAATCGGGCGAGCAGTACTTC. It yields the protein CASKQSGEQYF.

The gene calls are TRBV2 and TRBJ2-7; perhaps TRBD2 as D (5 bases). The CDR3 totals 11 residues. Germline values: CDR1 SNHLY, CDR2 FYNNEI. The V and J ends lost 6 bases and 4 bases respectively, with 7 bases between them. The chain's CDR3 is CASRTTYEQYF. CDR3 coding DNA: TGTGCCAGCAGGACTACGTACGAGCAGTACTTC.

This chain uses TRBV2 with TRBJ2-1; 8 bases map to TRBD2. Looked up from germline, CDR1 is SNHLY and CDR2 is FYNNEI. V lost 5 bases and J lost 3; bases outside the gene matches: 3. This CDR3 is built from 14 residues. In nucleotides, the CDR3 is TGTGCCAGCAGTCCCAGCGGGGGCTACAATGAGCAGTTCTTC. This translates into CASSPSGGYNEQFF.

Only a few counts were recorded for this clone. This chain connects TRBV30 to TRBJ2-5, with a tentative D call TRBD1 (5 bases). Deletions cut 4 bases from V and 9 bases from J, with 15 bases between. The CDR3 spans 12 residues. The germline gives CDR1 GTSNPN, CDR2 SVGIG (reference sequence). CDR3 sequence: CAWNPGFDSQYF. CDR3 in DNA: TGTGCCTGGAATCCAGGGTTTGATTCCCAGTACTTC.

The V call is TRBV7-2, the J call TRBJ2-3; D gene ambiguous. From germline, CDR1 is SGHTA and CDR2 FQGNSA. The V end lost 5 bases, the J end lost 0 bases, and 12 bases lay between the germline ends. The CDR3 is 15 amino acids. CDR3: CASSVFETSTDTQYF. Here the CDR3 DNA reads TGTGCCAGCAGCGTCTTTGAGACTAGCACAGATACGCAGTATTTT.

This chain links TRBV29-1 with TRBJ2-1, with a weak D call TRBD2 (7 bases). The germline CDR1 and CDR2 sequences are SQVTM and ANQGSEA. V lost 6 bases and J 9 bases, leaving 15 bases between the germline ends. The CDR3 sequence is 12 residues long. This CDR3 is CSVGWGGVEQFF. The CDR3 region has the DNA TGCAGCGTGGGGTGGGGGGGCGTTGAGCAGTTCTTC.

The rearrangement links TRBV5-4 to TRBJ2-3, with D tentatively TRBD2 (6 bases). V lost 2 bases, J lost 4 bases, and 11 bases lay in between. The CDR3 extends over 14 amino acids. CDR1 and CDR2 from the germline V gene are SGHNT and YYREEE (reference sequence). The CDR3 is CASSFGREADTQYF. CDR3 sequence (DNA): TGTGCCAGCAGCTTTGGGCGGGAAGCAGATACGCAGTATTTT.

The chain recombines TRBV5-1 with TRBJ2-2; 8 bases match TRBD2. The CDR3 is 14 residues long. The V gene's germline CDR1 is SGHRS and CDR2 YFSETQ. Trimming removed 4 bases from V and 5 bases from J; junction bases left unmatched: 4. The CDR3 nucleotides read TGCGCCAGCAGCAGGCCTAGCGGGACCGGGGAGCTGTTTTTT. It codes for CASSRPSGTGELFF.

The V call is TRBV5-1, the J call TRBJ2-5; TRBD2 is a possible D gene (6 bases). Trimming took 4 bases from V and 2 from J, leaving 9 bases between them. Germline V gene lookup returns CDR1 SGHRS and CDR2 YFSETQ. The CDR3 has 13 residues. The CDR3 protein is CASSAGSQETQYF. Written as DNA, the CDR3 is TGCGCCAGCAGCGCCGGGAGTCAAGAGACCCAGTACTTC.

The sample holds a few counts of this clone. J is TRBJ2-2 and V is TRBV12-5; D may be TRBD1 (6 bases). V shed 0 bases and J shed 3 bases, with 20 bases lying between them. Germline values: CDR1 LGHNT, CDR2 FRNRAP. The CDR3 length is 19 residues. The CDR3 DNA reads TGTGCTAGTGGTTTGGTATTTTTGCTGGGGCAGGGGTACACCGGGGAGCTGTTTTTT. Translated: CASGLVFLLGQGYTGELFF.

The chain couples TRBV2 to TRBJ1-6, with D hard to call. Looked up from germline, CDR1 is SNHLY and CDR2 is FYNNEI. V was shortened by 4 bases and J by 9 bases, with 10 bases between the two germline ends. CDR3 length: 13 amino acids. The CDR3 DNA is TGTGCCAGCAGTGTACTGATGGTTTCACCCCTCCACTTT. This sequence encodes CASSVLMVSPLHF.

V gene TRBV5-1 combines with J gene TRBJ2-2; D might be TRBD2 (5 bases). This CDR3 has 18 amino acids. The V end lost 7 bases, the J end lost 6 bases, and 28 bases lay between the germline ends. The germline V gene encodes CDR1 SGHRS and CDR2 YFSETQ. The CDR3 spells CASATVPPEDLGAGELFF. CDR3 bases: TGCGCCAGCGCAACGGTCCCTCCTGAGGACCTCGGGGCCGGGGAGCTGTTTTTT.

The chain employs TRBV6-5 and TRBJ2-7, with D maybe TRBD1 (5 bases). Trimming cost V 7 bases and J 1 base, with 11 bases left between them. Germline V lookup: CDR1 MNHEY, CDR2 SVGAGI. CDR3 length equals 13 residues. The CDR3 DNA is TGTGCCAGCACACGGTCAGGGTCCTACGAGCAGTACTTC. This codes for CASTRSGSYEQYF.

The CDR3, as DNA: TGTGCCACCAGCCTCGGGGGGGAGACCCAGTACTTC. Translation gives CATSLGGETQYF. This chain uses TRBV15 with TRBJ2-5; TRBD2 agrees at 7 bases. The junction had 2 bases not matched to a gene; V was cut back by 5 bases and J by 5 bases. Germline assignment: CDR1 LNHNV and CDR2 YYDKDF (reference sequence). The length of the CDR3 is 12 residues. Filled out from reference TRBV15 and TRBJ2-5, the complete variable domain reads DAMVIQNPRYQVTQFGKPVTLSCSQTLNHNVMYWYQQKSSQAPKLLFHYYDKDFNNEADTPDNFQSRRPNTSFCFLDIRSPGLGDTAMYLCATSLGGETQYFGPGTRLLVL.

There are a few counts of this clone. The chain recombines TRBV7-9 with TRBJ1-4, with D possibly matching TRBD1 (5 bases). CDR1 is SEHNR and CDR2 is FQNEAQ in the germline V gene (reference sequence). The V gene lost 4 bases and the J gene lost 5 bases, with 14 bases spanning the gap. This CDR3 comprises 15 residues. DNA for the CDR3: TGTGCCAGCAGCTCTATGGGGGGTACAAATGAAAAACTGTTTTTT. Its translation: CASSSMGGTNEKLFF.